This T cell receptor beta chain was captured in a study of OX40 agonist ivuxolimab in advanced cancers. Study as a whole: Ivuxolimab doses were 0.01, 0.1, 0.3, 1.5, 3 or 10 mg/kg every 2 weeks. Patients undergoing dose escalation presented with hepatocellular carcinoma, melanoma, renal cell or head and neck cancer. Of the participants, approximately 40% had some prior anti-PD-1, anti-PD-L1 or anti-CTLA-4 therapy, which was allowed.

The V gene lost 6 bases and the J gene lost 7 bases, with 19 bases spanning the gap. The length of the CDR3 is 15 residues. The germline V gene encodes CDR1 MNHEY and CDR2 SVGAGI. The data were produced by immunoSEQ multiplex PCR, yet TCRdb's version contains in-frame clones alone and is incomplete. The sample consists of 99,000 or so clones, 95% to 97% of them appearing once. Individuals having autoimmune disease history or systemic immunosuppression were not enrolled. V is TRBV6-5 and J is TRBJ1-5, with D unclear. This TCR was sampled from an adult with an advanced solid tumor such as melanoma, head and neck, liver or kidney cancer. The sequencing used CD4+ or CD8+ T cells sorted from blood, collected in a trial of the OX40 agonist ivuxolimab. Here the CDR3 reads CASSRVGSKLQPQHF. Written as DNA, the CDR3 is TGTGCCAGCAGCCGGGTGGGTTCCAAACTGCAGCCCCAGCATTTT.